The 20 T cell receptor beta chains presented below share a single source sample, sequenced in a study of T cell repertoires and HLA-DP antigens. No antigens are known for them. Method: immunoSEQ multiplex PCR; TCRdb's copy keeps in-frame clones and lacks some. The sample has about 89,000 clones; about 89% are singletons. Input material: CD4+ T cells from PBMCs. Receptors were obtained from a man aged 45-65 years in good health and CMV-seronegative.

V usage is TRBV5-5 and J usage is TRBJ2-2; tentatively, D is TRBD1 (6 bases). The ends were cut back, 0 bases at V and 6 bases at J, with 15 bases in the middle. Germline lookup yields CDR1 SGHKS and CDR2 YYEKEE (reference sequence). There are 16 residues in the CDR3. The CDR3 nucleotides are TGTGCCAGCAGCTTGGGAGTCAGGGGAGTCCCCGGGGAGCTGTTTTTT. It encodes CASSLGVRGVPGELFF.

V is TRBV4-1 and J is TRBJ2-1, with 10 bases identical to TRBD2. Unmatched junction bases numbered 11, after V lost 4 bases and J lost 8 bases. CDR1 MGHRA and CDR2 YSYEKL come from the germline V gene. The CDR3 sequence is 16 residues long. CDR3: CASSLLGSGGAYEQFF. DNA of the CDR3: TGCGCCAGCAGCCTCCTGGGCAGCGGGGGGGCTTATGAGCAGTTCTTC.

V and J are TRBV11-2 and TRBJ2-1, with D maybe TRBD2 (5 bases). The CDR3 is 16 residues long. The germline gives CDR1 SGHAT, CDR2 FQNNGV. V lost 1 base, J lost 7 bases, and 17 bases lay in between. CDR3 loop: CASSLALGQTTNEQFF. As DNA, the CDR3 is TGTGCCAGCAGCTTAGCCCTAGGGCAGACTACAAATGAGCAGTTCTTC.

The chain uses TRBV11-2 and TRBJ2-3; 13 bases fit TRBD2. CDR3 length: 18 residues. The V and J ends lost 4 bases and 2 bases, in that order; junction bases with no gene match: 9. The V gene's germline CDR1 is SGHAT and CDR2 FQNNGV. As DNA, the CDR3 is TGTGCCAGCAGCTCCGGGACTAGCGGGGTCAGATTCACAGATACGCAGTATTTT. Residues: CASSSGTSGVRFTDTQYF.

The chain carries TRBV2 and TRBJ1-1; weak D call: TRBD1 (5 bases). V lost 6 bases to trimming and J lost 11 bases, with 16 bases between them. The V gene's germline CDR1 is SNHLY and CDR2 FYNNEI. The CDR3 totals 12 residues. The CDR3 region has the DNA TGTGCCAGCAGGTCGGACAAGGTTTGGGCTTTCTTT. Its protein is CASRSDKVWAFF.

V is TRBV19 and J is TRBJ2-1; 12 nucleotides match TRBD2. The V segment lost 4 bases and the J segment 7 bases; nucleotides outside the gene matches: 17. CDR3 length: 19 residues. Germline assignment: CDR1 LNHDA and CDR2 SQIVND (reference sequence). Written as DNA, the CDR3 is TGTGCCAGTAGTACTCAGGGTCGGCTAGCGGGAGGGGTGGGGAATGAGCAGTTCTTC. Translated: CASSTQGRLAGGVGNEQFF.

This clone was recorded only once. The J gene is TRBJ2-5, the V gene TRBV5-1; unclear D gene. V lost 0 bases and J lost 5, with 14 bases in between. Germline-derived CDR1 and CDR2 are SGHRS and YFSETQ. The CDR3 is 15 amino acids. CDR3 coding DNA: TGCGCCAGCAGCTTGGACGGAACCCCGAGGGAGACCCAGTACTTC. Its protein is CASSLDGTPRETQYF.

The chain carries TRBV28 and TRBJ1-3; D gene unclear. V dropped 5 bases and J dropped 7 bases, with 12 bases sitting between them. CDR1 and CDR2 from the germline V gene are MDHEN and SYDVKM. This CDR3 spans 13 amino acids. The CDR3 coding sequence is TGTGCCAGCAGTCCTCCTGTTAAGAACACCATATATTTT. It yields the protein CASSPPVKNTIYF.

The CDR3 spells CASSNGGFGDQPQHF. CDR3 in DNA: TGTGCCAGCAGTAATGGGGGGTTCGGAGATCAGCCCCAGCATTTT. This chain links TRBV6-5 with TRBJ1-5; D is perhaps TRBD1 (5 bases). The CDR3 consists of 15 residues. Germline CDR1 MNHEY, CDR2 SVGAGI. Trimming pared 5 bases from V and 5 bases from J, leaving 16 bases between.

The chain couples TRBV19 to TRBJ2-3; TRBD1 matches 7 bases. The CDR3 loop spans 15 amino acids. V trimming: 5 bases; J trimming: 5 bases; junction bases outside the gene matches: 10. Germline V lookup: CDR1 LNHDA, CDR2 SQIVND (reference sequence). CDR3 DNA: TGTGCCAGTAGTTCGGGACAGACTCGGGGAGATACGCAGTATTTT. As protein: CASSSGQTRGDTQYF.

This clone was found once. The CDR3, as DNA: TGTGCCAGTAGGGACACCTCCCCCTCCTACGAGCAGTACTTC. Its translation is CASRDTSPSYEQYF. The rearrangement links TRBV19 to TRBJ2-7; tentative D call: TRBD1 (5 bases). The CDR3 sequence is 14 residues long. Germline CDR1 reads LNHDA; CDR2 reads SQIVND (reference sequence). V was clipped by 6 bases and J by 0 bases, with 12 bases between them.

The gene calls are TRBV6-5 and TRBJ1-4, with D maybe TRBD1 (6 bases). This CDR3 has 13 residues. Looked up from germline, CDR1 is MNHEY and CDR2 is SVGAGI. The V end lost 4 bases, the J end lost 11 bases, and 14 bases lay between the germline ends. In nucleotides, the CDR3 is TGTGCCAGCAGTTTCGCAGCCACAGGGAAACTGTTTTTT. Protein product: CASSFAATGKLFF.

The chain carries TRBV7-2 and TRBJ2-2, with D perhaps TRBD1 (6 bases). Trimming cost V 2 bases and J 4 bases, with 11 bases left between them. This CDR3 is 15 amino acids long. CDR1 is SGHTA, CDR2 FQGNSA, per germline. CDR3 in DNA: TGTGCCAGCAGCTTAAGCACAGGGCGCACCGGGGAGCTGTTTTTT. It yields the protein CASSLSTGRTGELFF.

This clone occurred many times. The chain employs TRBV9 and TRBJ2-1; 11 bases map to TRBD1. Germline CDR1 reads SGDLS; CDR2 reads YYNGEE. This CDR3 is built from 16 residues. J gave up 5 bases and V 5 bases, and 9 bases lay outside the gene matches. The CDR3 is CASSRTGTGGNNEQFF. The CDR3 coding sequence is TGTGCCAGCAGTCGTACCGGGACAGGGGGGAACAATGAGCAGTTCTTC.

The CDR3 nucleotides read TGTGCCAGCAGTGTTAAGGGACTAGCGGGAAACTACTTC. Its protein product is CASSVKGLAGNYF. The chain carries TRBV6-1 and TRBJ2-7; 13 positions agree with TRBD2. The CDR3 spans 13 residues. CDR1 is MNHNS and CDR2 is SASEGT in the germline V gene. Germline trimming cut 4 bases from V and 13 bases from J; bases unmatched to any gene: 7.

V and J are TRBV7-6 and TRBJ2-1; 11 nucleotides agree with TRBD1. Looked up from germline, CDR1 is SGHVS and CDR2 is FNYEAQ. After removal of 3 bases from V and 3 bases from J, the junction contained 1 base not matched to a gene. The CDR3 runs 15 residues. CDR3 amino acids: CASSLGQGVYNEQFF. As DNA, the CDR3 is TGTGCCAGCAGCTTGGGACAGGGGGTCTACAATGAGCAGTTCTTC.

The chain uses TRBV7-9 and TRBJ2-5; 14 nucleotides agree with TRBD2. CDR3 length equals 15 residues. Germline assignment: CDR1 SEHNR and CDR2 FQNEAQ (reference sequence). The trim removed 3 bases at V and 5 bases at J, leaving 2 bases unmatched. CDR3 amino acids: CASSLTSGRGETQYF. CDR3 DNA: TGTGCCAGCAGCTTGACTAGCGGGAGGGGGGAGACCCAGTACTTC.

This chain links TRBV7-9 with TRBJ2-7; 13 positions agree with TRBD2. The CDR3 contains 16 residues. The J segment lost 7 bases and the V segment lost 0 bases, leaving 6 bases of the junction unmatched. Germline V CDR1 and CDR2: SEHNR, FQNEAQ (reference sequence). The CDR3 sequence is CASSLAGLAGVEEQYF. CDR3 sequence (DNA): TGTGCCAGCAGCTTAGCCGGACTAGCGGGAGTCGAGGAGCAGTACTTC. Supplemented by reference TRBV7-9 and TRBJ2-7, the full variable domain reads DTGVSQNPRHKITKRGQNVTFRCDPISEHNRLYWYRQTLGQGPEFLTYFQNEAQLEKSRLLSDRFSAERPKGSFSTLEIQRTEQGDSAMYLCASSLAGLAGVEEQYFGPGTRLTVT.

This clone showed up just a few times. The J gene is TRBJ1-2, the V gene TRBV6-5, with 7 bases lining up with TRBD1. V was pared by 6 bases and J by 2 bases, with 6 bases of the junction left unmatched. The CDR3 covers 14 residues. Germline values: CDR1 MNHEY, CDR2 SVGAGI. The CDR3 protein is CASSREQGNYGYTF. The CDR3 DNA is TGTGCCAGCAGCCGTGAACAGGGGAACTATGGCTACACCTTC.

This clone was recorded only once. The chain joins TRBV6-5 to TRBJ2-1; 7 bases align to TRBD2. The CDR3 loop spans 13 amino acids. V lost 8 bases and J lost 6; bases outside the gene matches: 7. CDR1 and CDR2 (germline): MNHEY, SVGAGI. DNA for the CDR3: TGTGCCAGCGGGGGGGGATTTGGCAATGAGCAGTTCTTC. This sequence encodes CASGGGFGNEQFF.